This T cell receptor (beta chain) stems from a study of human versus mouse CDR3 diversity and MHC coevolution. Study results and limitations: Human T cells were selected on about 6 MHC II alleles.

In this sample, this clone turned up a few times. What it binds is not known. The protocol was immunoSEQ multiplex PCR, while the TCRdb copy is restricted to in-frame clones and leaves out a portion. The sample consists of roughly 81,000 clones, approximately 92% of them appearing once. The CDR3 extends over 14 amino acids. V gave up 1 base and J gave up 5 bases, with 9 bases separating them. Germline CDR1 LNHDA, CDR2 SQIVND (reference sequence). The sequencing input was naive CD4+ T cells from blood. Indicated subset: CD45RO-negative CD62L-positive naive CD4 T cells. V and J are TRBV19 and TRBJ1-5, with D possibly being TRBD1 (5 bases). This TCR came from a person between 25 and 70 years old in good health. The chain's CDR3 is CASSIGQGYQPQHF. Here the CDR3 DNA reads TGTGCCAGTAGTATAGGGCAGGGTTATCAGCCCCAGCATTTT.